Presented here are 30 T cell receptor beta chains from one specimen sequenced in a study of metastatic and nonmetastatic thyroid tumors. The entire patient cohort was treatment-naive prior to thyroid surgery. TCRdb re-called clones via MiXCR from the PCR reads. Of about 20,000 clones listed, approximately 15% are singletons. Material: blood. All receptors derive from a female donor with papillary thyroid cancer or a benign thyroid nodule (not recorded which). Some clones in this sample may be carry-over from other donors' samples.

By its share, this clone is medium-sized. The J gene is TRBJ2-2, the V gene TRBV6-4; D may be TRBD2 (5 bases). The CDR3 loop spans 14 amino acids. V lost 4 bases, J lost 2 bases, and 8 bases lay in between. Germline CDR1 is MRHNA and CDR2 is SNTAGT. CDR3 bases: TGTGCCAGCAGTGGGGAGCTTAACACCGGGGAGCTGTTTTTT. Translation gives CASSGELNTGELFF.

This clone was picked up many times. The chain joins TRBV20-1 to TRBJ2-1; the D call may be TRBD1 or TRBD2 (6 bases each). In germline, CDR1 is DFQATT, CDR2 SNEGSKA (reference sequence). This CDR3 has 14 residues. With 4 bases removed from V and 7 bases from J, the gap between germline ends came to 17 bases. The CDR3 loop reads CSAISARGVNEQFF. CDR3 nucleotide sequence: TGCAGTGCTATTAGCGCAAGGGGGGTTAATGAGCAGTTCTTC.

This clone was seen ten or more times. This chain uses TRBV3-1 with TRBJ1-2; no clear D gene. CDR3 size: 13 residues. Trimming removed 1 base at V and 2 bases at J, with 5 bases between. Germline loops: CDR1 LGHDT, CDR2 YNNKEL (reference sequence). CDR3 residues: CASSQAQNYGYTF. As DNA, the CDR3 is TGTGCCAGCAGCCAAGCCCAGAACTATGGCTACACCTTC.

This clone was detected only a few times. This may stem from a read error, because a much larger clone lies one nucleotide away. This sequence joins TRBV7-2 and TRBJ2-4; D is unresolved. CDR3 size: 12 residues. The germline V gene encodes CDR1 SGHTA and CDR2 FQGNSA. V was clipped by 1 base and J by 15 bases, with 13 bases between them. CDR3 loop: CASSLETLNLYF. As DNA, the CDR3 is TGTGCCAGCAGCTTAGAGACACTGAACCTGTACTTC.

This clone was detected many times. V gene TRBV14 combines with J gene TRBJ2-7; D is undetermined. Germline assignment: CDR1 SGHDN and CDR2 FVKESK. The V gene lost 5 bases and the J gene lost 4 bases, with 9 bases spanning the gap. There are 12 residues in the CDR3. CDR3 bases: TGTGCCAGCAGCTCTCAGTGGTACGAGCAGTACTTC. Translation gives CASSSQWYEQYF.

The chain uses TRBV28 and TRBJ1-6, with D tentatively TRBD1 (5 bases). CDR3 length equals 14 residues. Between the trimmed V and J ends, which lost 6 bases and 10 bases, there was a span of 16 bases. The germline gives CDR1 MDHEN, CDR2 SYDVKM. The CDR3, as DNA: TGTGCCAGCAGATGGGGCACATCGGGATCACCCCTCCACTTT. Protein: CASRWGTSGSPLHF.

This clone was recorded at least ten times. The V gene is TRBV7-6, the J gene TRBJ2-3, with D unresolved. Looked up from germline, CDR1 is SGHVS and CDR2 is FNYEAQ. CDR3 length: 13 amino acids. V lost 5 bases and J lost 1, with 7 bases in between. The CDR3, as DNA: TGTGCCAGCAGCCCATCGGGCACAGATACGCAGTATTTT. This translates into CASSPSGTDTQYF.

This clone showed up many times. This chain connects TRBV28 to TRBJ2-5, with TRBD2 identical over 8 bases. This CDR3 region has 16 residues. CDR1 is MDHEN, CDR2 SYDVKM, per germline. The ends lost 7 bases at V and 0 bases at J; junction bases unmatched: 10. The CDR3 reads CASKGGGSGNQETQYF. The CDR3 DNA follows: TGTGCCAGCAAAGGGGGGGGTAGCGGGAACCAAGAGACCCAGTACTTC.

This clone was counted a few times. Given a much more abundant clone one base away, this may be a read error. The chain is built from TRBV11-1 and TRBJ2-1, with 7 positions matching TRBD2. Germline CDR1 and CDR2: SGHAT and FQDESV (reference sequence). The CDR3 contains 15 residues. V trimming: 3 bases; J trimming: 8 bases; junction bases outside the gene matches: 10. The CDR3 DNA sequence: TGTGCCAGCAGCTTCTCTGCGGGAGCGTTCGATGAGCAGTTCTTC. It is translated as CASSFSAGAFDEQFF.

The chain uses TRBV7-8 and TRBJ1-2; 8 nucleotides match TRBD1. The CDR3 spans 16 residues. Germline V gene lookup returns CDR1 SGHVS and CDR2 FQNEAQ. V dropped 2 bases and J dropped 1; count of bases not matched to a gene: 6. CDR3 sequence: CASSLSADRVNYGYTF. As DNA, the CDR3 is TGTGCCAGCAGCTTATCGGCGGACAGGGTTAACTATGGCTACACCTTC.

Many counts were recorded for this clone. The J gene is TRBJ2-1, the V gene TRBV5-4, with 8 nucleotides matching TRBD2. Unmatched junction bases numbered 6, after V lost 0 bases and J lost 7 bases. CDR1 and CDR2 (germline): SGHNT, YYREEE (reference sequence). This CDR3 spans 15 amino acids. The chain's CDR3 is CASSLVAGGGNEQFF. In nucleotides, the CDR3 is TGTGCCAGCAGCTTGGTTGCGGGAGGTGGGAATGAGCAGTTCTTC.

This clone was recorded many times. The chain employs TRBV28 and TRBJ1-2; weak D call: TRBD1 (5 bases). V was pared by 9 bases and J by 4 bases, with 15 bases between. The CDR3 runs to 13 residues. CDR1 and CDR2 (germline): MDHEN, SYDVKM. For the CDR3, the DNA is TGTGCCAGTCATCAGGGTCTAGGCTATGGCTACACCTTC. Translating gives CASHQGLGYGYTF.

This clone has only one observation. This chain joins TRBV5-1 and TRBJ1-6, with 7 bases aligning to TRBD1. CDR3 length: 15 residues. The junction had 8 bases not matched to a gene; V was cut back by 5 bases and J by 6 bases. The germline V gene has CDR1 SGHRS and CDR2 YFSETQ. The CDR3 protein is CASSYTGDTNSPLHF. The CDR3, as DNA: TGCGCCAGCAGTTACACAGGGGATACTAATTCACCCCTCCACTTT.

This clone was found once. The chain carries TRBV11-2 and TRBJ1-1; 8 nucleotides align to TRBD1. The V and J ends lost 5 bases and 0 bases, in that order; junction bases with no gene match: 8. The CDR3 has 16 amino acids. Germline CDR1 is SGHAT and CDR2 is FQNNGV. The CDR3 DNA reads as TGTGCCAGCAGCCTCCCCGGGACAGGCCTGAACACTGAAGCTTTCTTT. This sequence encodes CASSLPGTGLNTEAFF.

Within the sample, this clone is medium-sized. The chain carries TRBV28 and TRBJ1-2; 9 bases are shared with TRBD1. Germline V gene sequence: CDR1 MDHEN, CDR2 SYDVKM. With 6 bases clipped from V and 5 bases from J, the junction kept 4 bases outside the gene matches. This CDR3 spans 13 amino acids. The chain's CDR3 is CASSDRGEYGYTF. The CDR3 nucleotides read TGTGCCAGCAGCGACAGGGGGGAGTATGGCTACACCTTC.

The chain couples TRBV7-9 to TRBJ2-3; D is tentatively TRBD1 or TRBD2 (6 bases each). The CDR3 has 13 amino acids. CDR1 and CDR2 from the germline V gene are SEHNR and FQNEAQ (reference sequence). Trimming stripped 5 bases from V and 8 bases from J, with 14 bases between. The CDR3 loop is CASSQLEGVTQYF. CDR3 coding DNA: TGTGCCAGCAGCCAGTTGGAGGGGGTTACGCAGTATTTT.

This clone came up a few times. CDR3 sequence: CASISPYLGDTQYF. The CDR3 DNA reads TGTGCCAGCATCTCCCCTTATCTAGGAGATACCCAGTACTTC. This chain uses TRBV7-2 with TRBJ2-5, with D unresolved. The CDR3 extends over 14 amino acids. Germline V gene data show CDR1 as SGHTA and CDR2 as FQGNSA. V shed 7 bases and J shed 8 bases, with 20 bases lying between them.

This clone was detected many times. A read error may account for a junction end that differs from germline. CDR3 sequence reads: CASSVYRGANIGELFF. The CDR3, as DNA: TGTGCCAGCAGCGTATATCGGGGCGCGAACATCGGGGAGCTGTTTTTT. The rearrangement links TRBV9 to TRBJ2-2; D is perhaps TRBD1 or TRBD2 (5 bases each). Per the germline V gene, CDR1 is SGDLS and CDR2 is YYNGEE. CDR3 length equals 16 residues.

This clone was recorded at least ten times. The chain links TRBV30 to TRBJ1-3; no reliable D call. The CDR3 length is 15 residues. With 5 bases removed from V and 4 bases from J, the gap between germline ends came to 18 bases. Germline assignment: CDR1 GTSNPN and CDR2 SVGIG (reference sequence). This CDR3 reads CAWETMSGPGNTIYF. CDR3 nucleotide sequence: TGTGCCTGGGAGACGATGTCCGGCCCCGGAAACACCATATATTTT.

This clone has at least ten counts. This chain uses TRBV25-1 with TRBJ1-4; D not resolved. Germline V gene data show CDR1 as MGHDK and CDR2 as SYGVNS. This CDR3 has 15 amino acids. Trimming pared 8 bases from V and 4 bases from J, leaving 17 bases between. The CDR3 DNA sequence: TGTGCCAGCGTGGATTCCCGGCGGAGTAATGAAAAACTGTTTTTT. This sequence encodes CASVDSRRSNEKLFF.

This clone was detected many times. This chain uses TRBV19 with TRBJ2-7; D possibly corresponds to TRBD2 (6 bases). The CDR3 spans 15 residues. The ends were cut back, 3 bases at V and 0 bases at J, with 12 bases in the middle. Germline loops: CDR1 LNHDA, CDR2 SQIVND (reference sequence). CDR3 loop: CASSMRTKSSYEQYF. CDR3 DNA sequence: TGTGCCAGTAGTATGCGGACTAAGAGCTCCTACGAGCAGTACTTC.

The sample holds many counts of this clone. The CDR3 sequence: CASSLGQMNTEAFF. The DNA for the CDR3 is TGTGCCAGCAGCTTAGGACAGATGAACACTGAAGCTTTCTTT. This rearrangement joins TRBV7-3 to TRBJ1-1, with D perhaps matching TRBD1 (6 bases). This CDR3 contains 14 residues. V was clipped by 2 bases and J by 0 bases, with 7 bases between them. CDR1 and CDR2 (germline): SGHTA, FQGTGA.

This clone was observed a few times. The chain has TRBV6-1 and TRBJ2-7, with 9 bases aligning to TRBD2. V dropped 4 bases and J dropped 0; count of bases not matched to a gene: 4. The germline CDR1 and CDR2 sequences are MNHNS and SASEGT. The CDR3 has 15 residues. The CDR3 spells CASSAISGSSYEQYF. CDR3 DNA sequence: TGTGCCAGCAGTGCGATTAGCGGGAGCTCCTACGAGCAGTACTTC.

This clone has a count of ten or more. The chain uses TRBV19 and TRBJ2-5; TRBD1 is a possible D gene (5 bases). V lost 4 bases to trimming and J lost 4 bases, with 13 bases between them. This CDR3 comprises 14 residues. Germline CDR1 LNHDA, CDR2 SQIVND (reference sequence). The DNA for the CDR3 is TGTGCCAGTAGTACCCGACAGCTTGGAGAGACCCAGTACTTC. Translated, it gives CASSTRQLGETQYF.

This clone was observed a few times. The gene calls are TRBV28 and TRBJ1-4; 9 bases are a match to TRBD1. CDR1 MDHEN and CDR2 SYDVKM come from the germline V gene. This CDR3 contains 14 residues. Losses at the gene ends were 5 bases for V and 8 bases for J; bases not matched to a gene: 6. The CDR3 region has the DNA TGTGCCAGCAGTCGACAGGGGGTAGTGGAAAAACTGTTTTTT. The encoded protein is CASSRQGVVEKLFF. Full variable domain (rest looked up from reference TRBV28 and TRBJ1-4): DVKVTQSSRYLVKRTGEKVFLECVQDMDHENMFWYRQDPGLGLRLIYFSYDVKMKEKGDIPEGYSVSREKKERFSLILESASTNQTSMYLCASSRQGVVEKLFFGSGTQLSVL.

Many counts were recorded for this clone. V usage is TRBV4-1 and J usage is TRBJ2-1; the match to TRBD1 covers 10 bases. There are 16 residues in the CDR3. The germline gives CDR1 MGHRA, CDR2 YSYEKL. V dropped 4 bases and J dropped 8; count of bases not matched to a gene: 11. The CDR3 DNA reads as TGCGCCAGCAGCCGCTACGGGACAGGGGACTTCGATGAGCAGTTCTTC. Translating gives CASSRYGTGDFDEQFF.

With regard to this clone: Other DNA variants within this sample encode the same CDR3. The chain recombines TRBV9 with TRBJ2-1; D is unresolved. Per germline, CDR1 SGDLS and CDR2 YYNGEE. The CDR3 runs to 12 residues. V was pared by 0 bases and J by 10 bases, with 8 bases between. DNA of the CDR3: TGTGCCAGCAGCGTAGCAGGCAACGAGCAGTTCTTC. Residues: CASSVAGNEQFF.

The V and J genes are TRBV6-1 and TRBJ2-1, with D unresolved. Germline CDR1 is MNHNS and CDR2 is SASEGT. This CDR3 is built from 13 residues. Trimming shortened V by 5 bases and J by 5 bases, and 10 bases separated the two germline ends. In DNA form, the CDR3 reads TGTGCCAGCAGTTCCGGGCCAAACAATGAGCAGTTCTTC. Protein: CASSSGPNNEQFF.

This clone was recorded at least ten times. CDR3 amino acids: CASSLLNPGQGGGELFF. The CDR3 bases are TGTGCCAGCAGCTTACTCAATCCGGGACAGGGTGGCGGGGAGCTGTTTTTT. The chain couples TRBV11-3 to TRBJ2-2, with TRBD1 matching over 9 bases. This CDR3 region has 17 residues. Germline loops: CDR1 SGHNT, CDR2 YENEEA. V was pared by 2 bases and J by 7 bases, with 11 bases of the junction left unmatched.

This clone was counted ten times or more. The V gene is TRBV28, the J gene TRBJ2-3, with D unclear. The CDR3 has 16 amino acids. Deletions cut 2 bases from V and 6 bases from J, with 18 bases between. The germline V gene has CDR1 MDHEN and CDR2 SYDVKM. CDR3 coding DNA: TGTGCCAGCAGTTTAGAAATGGTCTCCCTGGATGATACGCAGTATTTT. This codes for CASSLEMVSLDDTQYF.